What follows are 31 T cell receptor beta chains derived from one specimen sequenced in a study of CD8+CD57+ T cells in acquired aplastic anemia. Patients selected for sequencing had displayed CD8+CD57+ cell expansion by flow cytometry. TCR beta VDJ and CDR3 profiles were obtained from a genomic DNA template. TCRdb ran MiXCR on the reads and lists one entry per CDR3 protein. The repertoire includes 250,000 or so distinct CDR3 sequences, more than 45% of them detected once, and 7.8% sits in the top ten. The sequenced sample consisted of sorted CD4+, CD8+, or CD8+CD57+ T cells (not recorded which) from PBMCs. The source is a human donor with aplastic anemia.

The rearrangement uses TRBV7-9 and TRBJ2-7; TRBD1 agrees at 8 bases. With V trimmed by 5 bases and J by 5 bases, 8 bases remained unmatched. This CDR3 spans 14 amino acids. CDR1 SEHNR and CDR2 FQNEAQ come from the germline V gene (reference sequence). DNA of the CDR3: TGTGCCAGCAGCGTTGGACAGGGCCATGACGAGCAGTACTTC. As protein: CASSVGQGHDEQYF.

The chain carries TRBV15 and TRBJ2-7, with D possibly matching TRBD1 (6 bases). This CDR3 spans 15 amino acids. V shed 0 bases and J shed 6 bases, with 15 bases lying between them. Looked up from germline, CDR1 is LNHNV and CDR2 is YYDKDF (reference sequence). This CDR3 is CATSRDRGAGSEQYF. In DNA, the CDR3 is TGTGCCACCAGCAGAGACAGGGGCGCAGGAAGCGAGCAGTACTTC.

A remark on this clonotype: Since a much larger clone is just one base distant, this may be a read error. The rearrangement joins TRBV5-1 to TRBJ1-2, with no clear D. The length of the CDR3 is 18 residues. Germline V gives CDR1 SGHRS, CDR2 YFSETQ. DNA for the CDR3: TGTGCCAGCAGCTTGGCACCTGCGTCGGCTCTATCAGACTATGGCTACACCTTC. This sequence encodes CASSLAPASALSDYGYTF.

The rearrangement uses TRBV30 and TRBJ1-1, with D possibly TRBD1 on 5 matching bases. The ends were cut back, 7 bases at V and 1 base at J, with 10 bases in the middle. Germline V lookup: CDR1 GTSNPN, CDR2 SVGIG (reference sequence). The CDR3 loop spans 12 amino acids. This chain's CDR3 is CAYWGGNTEAFF. CDR3 bases: TGTGCCTATTGGGGGGGGAACACTGAAGCTTTCTTT. Supplemented by reference TRBV30 and TRBJ1-1, the full variable domain reads SQTIHQWPATLVQPVGSPLSLECTVEGTSNPNLYWYRQAAGRGLQLLFYSVGIGQISSEVPQNLSASRPQDRQFILSSKKLLLSDSGFYLCAYWGGNTEAFFGQGTRLTVV.

This rearrangement joins TRBV4-1 to TRBJ1-1; 9 bases are shared with TRBD1. Losses at the gene ends were 4 bases for V and 1 base for J; bases not matched to a gene: 10. The CDR3 totals 17 residues. Germline V lookup: CDR1 MGHRA, CDR2 YSYEKL. This CDR3 reads CASSPITGGVGNTEAFF. CDR3 bases: TGCGCCAGCAGCCCGATAACAGGGGGCGTAGGGAACACTGAAGCTTTCTTT.

This clonotype was seen many times. The chain has TRBV12-3 or TRBV12-4 and TRBJ2-1; D might be TRBD2 (7 bases). This CDR3 comprises 16 residues. Trimming took 6 bases from V and 9 from J, leaving 24 bases between them. In DNA, the CDR3 is TGTGCCAGCAGACCAGGGGCGGGAGTCCTTCCTAGTGAGCAGTTCTTC. It codes for CASRPGAGVLPSEQFF.

The CDR3 sequence: CAISEFEDTEAFF. In DNA, the CDR3 is TGTGCCATCAGTGAGTTTGAGGACACTGAAGCTTTCTTT. V is TRBV10-3 and J is TRBJ1-1, with D hard to call. The CDR3 consists of 13 residues. Trimming removed 1 base at V and 3 bases at J, with 6 bases between. Germline lookup yields CDR1 ENHRY and CDR2 SYGVKD.

This clonotype was counted a few times. One junction end does not reproduce the germline sequence, and a read error may be involved. The gene calls are TRBV19 and TRBJ1-6, with 9 bases that match TRBD1. The CDR3 loop spans 12 amino acids. In germline, CDR1 is LNHDA, CDR2 SQIVND (reference sequence). The CDR3 coding sequence is TGTGCCAGTAGTACCGGGACAGGGACCCGTAACTTT. This encodes CASSTGTGTRNF.

This clonotype was observed many times. The CDR3 region has the DNA TGCAGCGTTGAACTCAGGGACAGGGACCCCTACGAGCAGTACTTC. Its protein product is CSVELRDRDPYEQYF. The chain employs TRBV29-1 and TRBJ2-7; 9 nucleotides agree with TRBD1. The CDR3 length is 15 residues. Per the germline V gene, CDR1 is SQVTM and CDR2 is ANQGSEA. The junction had 7 bases not matched to a gene; V was cut back by 2 bases and J by 2 bases.

Concerning this clonotype itself: Given a much more abundant clone one base away, this may be a read error. V and J are TRBV7-9 and TRBJ2-1, with a weak D call TRBD2 (6 bases). The CDR3 consists of 20 residues. Germline CDR1 is SEHNR and CDR2 is FQNEAQ (reference sequence). Written as DNA, the CDR3 is TGTGGCAGCAGCTTAGTTGGATCTCTAGCGAGTTTCCTCTCCTACAATGAGCAGTTCTTC. It encodes CGSSLVGSLASFLSYNEQFF.

V usage is TRBV20-1 and J usage is TRBJ2-1, with 7 bases fitting TRBD2. In germline, CDR1 is DFQATT, CDR2 SNEGSKA (reference sequence). The CDR3 extends over 15 amino acids. J gave up 0 bases and V 5 bases, and 7 bases lay outside the gene matches. CDR3 in DNA: TGCAGTGCTTGGGGGGGAGACCTCTCCTACAATGAGCAGTTCTTC. Amino acid sequence: CSAWGGDLSYNEQFF.

This clonotype showed up many times. The V gene is TRBV20-1, the J gene TRBJ1-1; D is uncertain. Deletions cut 6 bases from V and 0 bases from J, with 17 bases between. This CDR3 has 15 amino acids. Germline values: CDR1 DFQATT, CDR2 SNEGSKA (reference sequence). CDR3 protein: CSAKAEISMNTEAFF. In DNA form, the CDR3 reads TGCAGTGCCAAGGCAGAGATTTCCATGAACACTGAAGCTTTCTTT.

This chain joins TRBV2 and TRBJ1-6; D remains ambiguous. This CDR3 region has 16 residues. Germline values: CDR1 SNHLY, CDR2 FYNNEI. Trimming pared 2 bases from V and 0 bases from J, leaving 8 bases between. In DNA, the CDR3 is TGTGCCAGCAGTGAATCGGTGATCTCCTATAATTCACCCCTCCACTTT. The encoded protein is CASSESVISYNSPLHF.

This clonotype was found many times. This sequence joins TRBV7-3 and TRBJ2-1, with 12 bases aligning to TRBD2. Per the germline V gene, CDR1 is SGHTA and CDR2 is FQGTGA. V lost 1 base, J lost 1 base, and 8 bases stayed unmatched. The CDR3 contains 19 residues. This chain's CDR3 is CASSLMRLAGGRSYNEQFF. CDR3 bases: TGTGCCAGCAGCTTAATGAGGCTAGCGGGGGGGCGTTCCTACAATGAGCAGTTCTTC.

In its sample, this clonotype was seen many times. The chain uses TRBV9 and TRBJ1-1, with TRBD1 as a possible D gene (5 bases). The CDR3 has 14 amino acids. Trimming took 3 bases from V and 4 from J, leaving 13 bases between them. The germline CDR1 and CDR2 sequences are SGDLS and YYNGEE. CDR3 sequence reads: CASSEEDGGTEAFF. CDR3 nucleotide sequence: TGTGCCAGCAGCGAAGAAGATGGGGGCACTGAAGCTTTCTTT.

This clonotype has a count of ten or more. This chain connects TRBV7-9 to TRBJ2-7; perhaps TRBD2 as D (6 bases). Deletions cut 2 bases from V and 0 bases from J, with 11 bases between. The germline V gene encodes CDR1 SEHNR and CDR2 FQNEAQ (reference sequence). The CDR3 has 15 amino acids. CDR3 DNA sequence: TGTGCCAGCAGCTTAAACCAGGAGGGCTCCTACGAGCAGTACTTC. Protein sequence: CASSLNQEGSYEQYF.

This clonotype was seen more than once but under ten times. The V gene is TRBV2, the J gene TRBJ1-2; possible D gene TRBD1, 6 bases. Per germline, CDR1 SNHLY and CDR2 FYNNEI. The CDR3 is 15 amino acids. The DNA for the CDR3 is TGTGCTTTCGAGGGGGGGGACGCGAGAGACTATGGCTACACCTTC. Encoded protein: CAFEGGDARDYGYTF.

Worth noting for this clonotype: The conserved phenylalanine or tryptophan is not found at the CDR3 terminus, so this likely reflects a read error. This rearrangement joins TRBV7-2 to TRBJ2-3, with D perhaps matching TRBD2 (7 bases). CDR3 size: 18 residues. V was cut by 4 bases and J by 4 bases, with 24 bases left in between. Germline CDR1 reads SGHTA; CDR2 reads FQGNSA. The DNA for the CDR3 is TGTGCCAGCAGCTCCCGAGGGGGGGGGGGGGGGCGGGCAGATACGCAGTATTCT. Amino acids: CASSSRGGGGGRADTQYS.

The chain links TRBV7-3 to TRBJ2-1, with TRBD2 matching 12 bases. The CDR3 extends over 16 amino acids. The V and J ends lost 5 bases and 4 bases, in that order; junction bases with no gene match: 6. Germline V gives CDR1 SGHTA, CDR2 FQGTGA. DNA for the CDR3: TGTGCCAGCAGCGAAACTAGCGGGGGGCCATACAATGAGCAGTTCTTC. The encoded protein is CASSETSGGPYNEQFF.

The chain employs TRBV7-2 and TRBJ1-1; D gene ambiguous. From germline, CDR1 is SGHTA and CDR2 FQGNSA. V lost 1 base, J lost 6 bases, and 9 bases lay in between. This CDR3 comprises 13 residues. In nucleotides, the CDR3 is TGTGCCAGCAGCTTAGTAAATGGGGCTGAAGCTTTCTTT. Amino acid sequence: CASSLVNGAEAFF. Together with reference TRBV7-2 and TRBJ1-1, the CDR3 gives the full variable domain: GAGVSQSPSNKVTEKGKDVELRCDPISGHTALYWYRQSLGQGLEFLIYFQGNSAPDKSGLPSDRFSAERTGGSVSTLTIQRTQQEDSAVYLCASSLVNGAEAFFGQGTRLTVV.

The CDR3 nucleotides read TGCAGCGTCGCCCATGGCGGGAACACTGAAGCTTTCTTT. Amino acids: CSVAHGGNTEAFF. The chain joins TRBV29-1 to TRBJ1-1, with D uncertain. The V gene lost 6 bases and the J gene lost 1 base, with 12 bases spanning the gap. In germline, CDR1 is SQVTM, CDR2 ANQGSEA. The CDR3 extends over 13 amino acids.

A few counts support this clonotype. V and J are TRBV3-1 and TRBJ1-5; D remains ambiguous. V shed 3 bases and J shed 0 bases, with 12 bases lying between them. Germline loops: CDR1 LGHDT, CDR2 YNNKEL (reference sequence). This CDR3 has 16 residues. The CDR3 DNA follows: TGTGCCAGCAGCCAGGGAGCCGGCAATAGCAATCAGCCCCAGCATTTT. This codes for CASSQGAGNSNQPQHF.

This clonotype appeared a few times. The genes are TRBV3-1 and TRBJ2-2; D gene ambiguous. Trimming stripped 3 bases from V and 0 bases from J, with 14 bases between. CDR1 is LGHDT and CDR2 is YNNKEL in the germline V gene (reference sequence). The CDR3 length is 17 residues. In DNA, the CDR3 is TGTGCCAGCAGCCACCGATGGACCGAAACGAACACCGGGGAGCTGTTTTTT. Residues: CASSHRWTETNTGELFF. Supplemented by reference TRBV3-1 and TRBJ2-2, the full variable domain reads DTAVSQTPKYLVTQMGNDKSIKCEQNLGHDTMYWYKQDSKKFLKIMFSYNNKELIINETVPNRFSPKSPDKAHLNLHINSLELGDSAVYFCASSHRWTETNTGELFFGEGSRLTVL.

This clonotype occurred many times. The V call is TRBV9, the J call TRBJ2-2; possible D gene TRBD2, 5 bases. The CDR3 contains 12 residues. Germline lookup yields CDR1 SGDLS and CDR2 YYNGEE. V was trimmed by 6 bases and J by 4 bases, leaving 7 bases between them. The CDR3: CASIGLTGELFF. The DNA of the CDR3 is TGTGCCAGCATCGGACTCACCGGGGAGCTGTTTTTT.

This CDR3 is CSARIEHTLFTDTQYF. For the CDR3, the DNA is TGCAGTGCTAGGATAGAGCACACGCTATTCACAGATACGCAGTATTTT. The gene calls are TRBV20-1 and TRBJ2-3; D remains ambiguous. Trimming removed 3 bases at V and 2 bases at J, with 18 bases between. The V gene's germline CDR1 is DFQATT and CDR2 SNEGSKA (reference sequence). The CDR3 totals 16 residues.

V gene TRBV10-3 combines with J gene TRBJ1-4; D unresolved. The CDR3 totals 14 residues. Germline CDR1 reads ENHRY; CDR2 reads SYGVKD. V dropped 7 bases and J dropped 3 bases, with 12 bases sitting between them. The DNA for the CDR3 is TGTGCCATCATGGTGGACGGATCTAATGAAAAACTGTTTTTT. The encoded protein is CAIMVDGSNEKLFF.

The chain links TRBV7-8 to TRBJ2-5; D remains ambiguous. The CDR3 contains 16 residues. V was clipped by 5 bases and J by 3 bases, with 19 bases between them. CDR1 SGHVS and CDR2 FQNEAQ come from the germline V gene. The CDR3 region is CASSLNLRVREETQYF. The CDR3, as DNA: TGTGCCAGCAGCCTCAACCTTCGGGTTAGGGAAGAGACCCAGTACTTC.

There are a few counts of this clonotype. V gene TRBV6-1 combines with J gene TRBJ2-7, with D maybe TRBD2 (6 bases). Trimming cost V 8 bases and J 0 bases, with 14 bases left between them. The CDR3 covers 14 residues. The germline V gene has CDR1 MNHNS and CDR2 SASEGT. The CDR3 region has the DNA TGTGCCAGCGGCGGGGACGATCGCTCCTACGAGCAGTACTTC. Encoded protein: CASGGDDRSYEQYF.

The table lists this clonotype with a count of one. The J gene is TRBJ1-5, the V gene TRBV19; a weak D match, TRBD1 (5 bases). CDR3 size: 16 residues. V was trimmed by 3 bases and J by 0 bases, leaving 12 bases between them. Germline CDR1 and CDR2: LNHDA and SQIVND (reference sequence). The CDR3 region is CASSIGSGLSNQPQHF. As DNA, the CDR3 is TGTGCCAGTAGTATCGGGTCGGGGCTTAGCAATCAGCCCCAGCATTTT.

Many counts were recorded for this clonotype. The chain joins TRBV2 to TRBJ1-1; D ambiguous. This CDR3 is 10 amino acids long. The ends were cut back, 10 bases at V and 5 bases at J, with 8 bases in the middle. Per germline, CDR1 SNHLY and CDR2 FYNNEI. CDR3 DNA: TGTGCCACCCGAGGTACTGAAGCTTTCTTT. Its protein is CATRGTEAFF.

The genes are TRBV10-3 and TRBJ2-1; 8 nucleotides agree with TRBD2. CDR1 and CDR2 (germline): ENHRY, SYGVKD. The junction had 9 bases not matched to a gene; V was cut back by 2 bases and J by 6 bases. CDR3 length: 16 residues. CDR3 amino acids: CAISERGLAPTNEQFF. The CDR3 DNA sequence: TGTGCCATCAGTGAGCGTGGACTAGCTCCCACCAATGAGCAGTTCTTC.